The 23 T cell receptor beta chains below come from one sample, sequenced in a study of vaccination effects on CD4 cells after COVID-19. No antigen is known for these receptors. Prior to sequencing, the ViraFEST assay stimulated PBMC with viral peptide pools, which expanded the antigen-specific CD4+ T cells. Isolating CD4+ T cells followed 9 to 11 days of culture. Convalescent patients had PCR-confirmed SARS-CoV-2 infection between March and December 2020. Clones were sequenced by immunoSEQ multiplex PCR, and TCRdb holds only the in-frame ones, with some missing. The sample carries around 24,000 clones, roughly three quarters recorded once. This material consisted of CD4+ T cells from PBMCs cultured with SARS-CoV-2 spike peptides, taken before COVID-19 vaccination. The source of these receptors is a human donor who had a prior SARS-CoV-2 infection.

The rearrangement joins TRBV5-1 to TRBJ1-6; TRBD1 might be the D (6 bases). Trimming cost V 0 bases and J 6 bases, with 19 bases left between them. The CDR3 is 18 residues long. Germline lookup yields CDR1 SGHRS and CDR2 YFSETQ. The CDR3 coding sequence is TGCGCCAGCAGCTTGGATGTGGGGCAGGGGATCGGTAATTCACCCCTCCACTTT. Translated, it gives CASSLDVGQGIGNSPLHF.

This CDR3 reads CASSLALWQGESPLHF. The CDR3 DNA reads TGTGCCAGCAGCTTAGCATTGTGGCAGGGCGAGTCACCCCTCCACTTT. The chain uses TRBV7-2 and TRBJ1-6; D possibly corresponds to TRBD1 (5 bases). V was cut by 0 bases and J by 10 bases, with 16 bases left in between. The CDR3 consists of 16 residues. The germline V gene has CDR1 SGHTA and CDR2 FQGNSA.

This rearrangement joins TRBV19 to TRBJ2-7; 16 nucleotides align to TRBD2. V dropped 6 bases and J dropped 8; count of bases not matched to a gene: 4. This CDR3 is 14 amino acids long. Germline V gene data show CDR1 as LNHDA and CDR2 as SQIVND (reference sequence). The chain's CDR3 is CASRGGLAGGKQYF. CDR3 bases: TGTGCCAGTAGAGGGGGACTAGCGGGAGGGAAGCAGTACTTC.

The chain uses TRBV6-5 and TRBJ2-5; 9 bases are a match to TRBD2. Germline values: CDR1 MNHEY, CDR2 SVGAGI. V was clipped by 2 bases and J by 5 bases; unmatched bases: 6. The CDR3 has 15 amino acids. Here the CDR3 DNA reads TGTGCCAGCAGTTACGACCAGCGGGGGGCGGAGACCCAGTACTTC. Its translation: CASSYDQRGAETQYF.

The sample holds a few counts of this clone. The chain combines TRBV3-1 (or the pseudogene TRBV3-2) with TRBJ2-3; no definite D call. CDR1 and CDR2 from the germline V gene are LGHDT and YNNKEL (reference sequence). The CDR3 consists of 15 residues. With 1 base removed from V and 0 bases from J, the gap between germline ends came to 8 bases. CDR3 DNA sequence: TGTGCCAGCAGCCAAGTTCCTTGGAGCACAGATACGCAGTATTTT. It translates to CASSQVPWSTDTQYF.

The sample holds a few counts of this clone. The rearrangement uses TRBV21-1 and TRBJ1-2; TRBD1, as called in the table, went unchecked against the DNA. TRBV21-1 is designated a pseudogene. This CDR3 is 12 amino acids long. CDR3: CASTNRGLGYTF. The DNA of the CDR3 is TGTGCCAGCACCAACAGGGGGCTTGGCTACACCTTC.

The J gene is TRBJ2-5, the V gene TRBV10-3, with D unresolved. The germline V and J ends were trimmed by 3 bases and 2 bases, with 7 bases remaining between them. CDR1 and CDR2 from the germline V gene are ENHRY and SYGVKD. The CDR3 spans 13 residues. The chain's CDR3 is CAISERIQETQYF. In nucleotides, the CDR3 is TGTGCCATCAGTGAACGTATACAAGAGACCCAGTACTTC.

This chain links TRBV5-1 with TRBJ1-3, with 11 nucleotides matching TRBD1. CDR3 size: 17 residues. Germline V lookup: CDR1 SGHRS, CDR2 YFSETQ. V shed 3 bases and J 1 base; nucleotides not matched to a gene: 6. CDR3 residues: CASSSLGQGDSGNTIYF. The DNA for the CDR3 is TGCGCCAGCAGCTCCCTGGGACAGGGGGATTCTGGAAACACCATATATTTT.

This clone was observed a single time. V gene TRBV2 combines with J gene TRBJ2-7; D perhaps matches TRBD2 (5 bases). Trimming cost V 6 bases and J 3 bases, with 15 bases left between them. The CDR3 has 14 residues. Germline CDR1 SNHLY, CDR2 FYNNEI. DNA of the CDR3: TGTGCCAGCAGACCGGGCCCGGGGATCTACGAGCAGTACTTC. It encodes CASRPGPGIYEQYF.

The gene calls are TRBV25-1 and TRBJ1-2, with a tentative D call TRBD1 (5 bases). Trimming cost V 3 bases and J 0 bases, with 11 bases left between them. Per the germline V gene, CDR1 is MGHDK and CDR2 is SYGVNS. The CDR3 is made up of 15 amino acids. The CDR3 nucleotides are TGTGCCAGCAGTGACGGACACCGTACTAACTATGGCTACACCTTC. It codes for CASSDGHRTNYGYTF.

For the CDR3, the DNA is TGTGCCAGCAGCCCCATCGACGACACTAACTATGGCTACACCTTC. Translation: CASSPIDDTNYGYTF. The chain employs TRBV7-9 and TRBJ1-2; D unresolved. The CDR3 has 15 residues. Germline CDR1 reads SEHNR; CDR2 reads FQNEAQ (reference sequence). V gave up 5 bases and J gave up 0 bases, with 13 bases separating them.

This chain's CDR3 is CASSPGTRDRETQYF. In DNA, the CDR3 is TGTGCCAGCTCACCGGGGACCCGGGACAGGGAGACCCAGTACTTC. The V and J genes are TRBV18 and TRBJ2-5; 8 bases map to TRBD1. The CDR3 length is 15 residues. Germline V gene lookup returns CDR1 KGHSH and CDR2 LQKENI. V lost 3 bases to trimming and J lost 5 bases; unmatched junction nucleotides: 8.

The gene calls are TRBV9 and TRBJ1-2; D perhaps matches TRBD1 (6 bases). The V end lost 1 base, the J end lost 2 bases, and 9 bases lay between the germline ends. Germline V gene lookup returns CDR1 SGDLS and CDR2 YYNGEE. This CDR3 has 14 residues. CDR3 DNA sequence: TGTGCCAGCAGCGTAACAGGGTCGAACTATGGCTACACCTTC. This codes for CASSVTGSNYGYTF.

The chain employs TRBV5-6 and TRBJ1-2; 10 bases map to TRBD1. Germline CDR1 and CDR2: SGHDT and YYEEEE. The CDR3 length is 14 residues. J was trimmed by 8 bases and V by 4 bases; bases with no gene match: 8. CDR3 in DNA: TGTGCCAGCAGCGAATACGGGACAGGGGAAGGCTACACCTTC. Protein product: CASSEYGTGEGYTF.

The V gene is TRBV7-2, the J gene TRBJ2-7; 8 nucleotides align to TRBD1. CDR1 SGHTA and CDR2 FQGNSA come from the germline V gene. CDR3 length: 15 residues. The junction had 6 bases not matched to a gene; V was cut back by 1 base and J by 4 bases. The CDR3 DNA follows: TGTGCCAGCAGCTTAGGGACAGGGACCCATTACGAGCAGTACTTC. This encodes CASSLGTGTHYEQYF.

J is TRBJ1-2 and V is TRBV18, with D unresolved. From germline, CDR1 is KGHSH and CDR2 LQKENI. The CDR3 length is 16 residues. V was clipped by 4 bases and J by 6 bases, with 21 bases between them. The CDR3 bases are TGTGCCAGCTCACGGAACCAGGCGGAGGGTGGTAATGGCTACACCTTC. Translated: CASSRNQAEGGNGYTF.

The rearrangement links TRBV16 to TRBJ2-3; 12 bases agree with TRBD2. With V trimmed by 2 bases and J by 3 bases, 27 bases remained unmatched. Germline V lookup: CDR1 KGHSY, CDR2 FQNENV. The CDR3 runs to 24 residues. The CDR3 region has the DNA TGTGCCAGCAGCCAAAGGTATAGGGGGACAGCAGCATTGACTAGCGGGAGAAGAACAGATACGCAGTATTTT. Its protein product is CASSQRYRGTAALTSGRRTDTQYF.

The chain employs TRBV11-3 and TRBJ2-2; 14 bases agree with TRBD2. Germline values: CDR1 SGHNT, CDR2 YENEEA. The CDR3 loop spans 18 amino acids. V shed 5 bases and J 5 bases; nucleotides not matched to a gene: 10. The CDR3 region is CASSPGTSGGRRTGELFF. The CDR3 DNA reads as TGTGCCAGCAGCCCCGGGACTAGCGGGGGCCGCCGTACCGGGGAGCTGTTTTTT.

The CDR3 DNA is TGCGCCAGCAGCCAAGAGAGGACTAGCGGTGAGCAGTTCTTC. Translating it yields CASSQERTSGEQFF. The chain combines TRBV4-3 with TRBJ2-1; TRBD2 aligns across 10 bases. The length of the CDR3 is 14 residues. CDR1 LGHNA and CDR2 YSLEER come from the germline V gene. V dropped 0 bases and J dropped 9; count of bases not matched to a gene: 2.

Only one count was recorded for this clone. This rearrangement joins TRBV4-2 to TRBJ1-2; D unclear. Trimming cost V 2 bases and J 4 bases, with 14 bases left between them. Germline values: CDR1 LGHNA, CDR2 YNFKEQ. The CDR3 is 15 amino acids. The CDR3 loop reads CASSQTTESRYGYTF. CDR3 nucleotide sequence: TGTGCCAGCAGCCAAACCACAGAGTCCCGCTATGGCTACACCTTC.

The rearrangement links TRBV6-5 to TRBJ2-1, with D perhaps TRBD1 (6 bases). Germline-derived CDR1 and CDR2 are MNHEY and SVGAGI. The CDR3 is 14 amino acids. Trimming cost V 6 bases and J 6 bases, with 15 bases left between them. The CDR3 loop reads CASRWGRISNEQFF. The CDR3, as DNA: TGTGCCAGCAGATGGGGGCGAATAAGCAATGAGCAGTTCTTC.

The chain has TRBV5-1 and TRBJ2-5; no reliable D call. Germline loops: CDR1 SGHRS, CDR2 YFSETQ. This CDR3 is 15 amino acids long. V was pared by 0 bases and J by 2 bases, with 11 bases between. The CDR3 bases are TGCGCCAGCAGCTTGGCTCAGGTGGCGCAAGAGACCCAGTACTTC. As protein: CASSLAQVAQETQYF.

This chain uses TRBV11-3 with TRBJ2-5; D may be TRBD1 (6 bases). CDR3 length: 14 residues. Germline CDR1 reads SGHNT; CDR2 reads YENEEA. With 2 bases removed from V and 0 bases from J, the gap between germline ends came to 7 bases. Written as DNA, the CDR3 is TGTGCCAGCAGCTTATACAGGGACCAAGAGACCCAGTACTTC. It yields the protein CASSLYRDQETQYF.